This is a list of T cell receptor beta chains from one sample in a study of graft-versus-host responses after intestinal transplantation. Sequencing used immunoSEQ multiplex PCR; TCRdb keeps in-frame clones, though not all of them. This table has 90,000 to 150,000 clones, around 95% appearing once. Their recognized antigens are unknown. This material consisted of unstimulated CD8+ T cells sorted from spleen or lymph node cells, taken before intestinal transplant. Source of these receptors: a human donor who received an intestinal transplant. Both conserved end residues are part of each CDR3.

TRBJ2-5 | TRBV27 | CASSLRLQETQYF
TRBJ1-1 | TRBV5-6 | CASSSGNGEAFF
TRBJ1-5 | TRBV28 | CASSLTGDSNQPQHF
TRBJ1-5 | TRBV27 | CASSLGQGARQPQHF
TRBJ2-5 | TRBV9 | CASSQRNQETQYF
TRBJ2-1 | TRBV29-1 | CSVGWTSGYNEQFF
TRBJ1-1 | TRBV2 | CASSGPSWGAVEAFF
TRBJ2-1 | TRBV28 | CASSLSEQFF
TRBJ2-5 | TRBV4-2 | CASSQSSLGQETQYF
TRBJ2-5 | TRBV7-3 | CASSLLGGLEKETQYF
TRBJ1-1 | TRBV19 | CASSMGSNTEAFF
TRBJ2-1 | TRBV5-4 | CASSYQIYNEQFF
TRBJ2-1 | TRBV6-1 | CASQLGEQFF
TRBJ2-7 | TRBV4-3 | CASSQEVGERYEQYF
TRBJ2-7 | TRBV6-1 | CASSEYPGASYEQYF
TRBJ2-1 | TRBV4-2 | CASSQPGLAGYNEQFF
TRBJ1-2 | TRBV28 | CASSLYQGAQYGYTF
TRBJ2-7 | TRBV7-9 | CASSLGETGDYEQYF
TRBJ2-7 | TRBV28 | CASSPLDRGVLVIEQYF
TRBJ1-3 | TRBV6-1 | CASSDFAGNTIYF
TRBJ2-7 | TRBV7-8 | CASSATYEQYF
TRBJ1-4 | TRBV28 | CASSSLQGAYEKLFF
TRBJ2-7 | TRBV28 | CASSLAGRGYEQYF
TRBJ2-7 | TRBV28 | CASSLSYRGDEQYF
TRBJ2-7 | TRBV11-2 | CASSLEDLEQYF
TRBJ2-3 | TRBV4-2 | CASSQEGPTRDTQYF
TRBJ2-7 | TRBV6-5 | CASSYSIWRPHEQYF
TRBJ1-5 | TRBV28 | CASSGRTGNQPQHF
TRBJ2-2 | TRBV28 | CASSVPGDRRGELFF
TRBJ2-7 | TRBV7-9 | CASSFPGGVSGSVGEQYF
TRBJ1-2 | TRBV25-1 | CASSGQGFGYTF
TRBJ2-4 | TRBV20-1 | CSAIRNIQYF